What follows are 24 T cell receptor beta chains derived from one specimen sequenced in a study of PD-1 blockade in classical Hodgkin lymphoma. The repertoire was sequenced with immunoSEQ multiplex PCR; TCRdb's copy has only in-frame clones and lacks some. This sample has more than 10,000 clones, with 76% found just once. All patients experienced relapse after autologous stem cell transplantation, and brentuximab vedotin exposure was variable. Sequences were derived from peripheral blood mononuclear cells (PBMCs), sampled at baseline. Receptors originate from a human donor with classical Hodgkin lymphoma.

The CDR3 loop is CASSGGAYNDYEQYF. CDR3 in DNA: TGTGCCAGCAGCGGCGGGGCATACAATGACTACGAGCAGTACTTC. V and J are TRBV7-9 and TRBJ2-7; tentative D call: TRBD2 (6 bases). Germline loops: CDR1 SEHNR, CDR2 FQNEAQ (reference sequence). Trimming removed 5 bases at V and 3 bases at J, with 17 bases between. The CDR3 loop spans 15 amino acids.

The chain recombines TRBV2 with TRBJ2-3; D is possibly TRBD2 (6 bases). V was clipped by 8 bases and J by 2 bases, with 20 bases between them. The CDR3 length is 16 residues. CDR1 is SNHLY and CDR2 is FYNNEI in the germline V gene. DNA for the CDR3: TGTGCCAGCGGGAACGGACCGGGAGAGAACACAGATACGCAGTATTTT. Its protein product is CASGNGPGENTDTQYF.

J is TRBJ2-1 and V is TRBV5-1, with 12 nucleotides matching TRBD1. This CDR3 has 15 residues. V shed 3 bases and J 7 bases; nucleotides not matched to a gene: 5. CDR1 SGHRS and CDR2 YFSETQ come from the germline V gene. The CDR3 region is CASSWGQGAGNEQFF. For the CDR3, the DNA is TGCGCCAGCAGCTGGGGACAGGGGGCGGGGAATGAGCAGTTCTTC.

The chain employs TRBV5-1 and TRBJ2-1; possible D gene TRBD1, 5 bases. Germline V gives CDR1 SGHRS, CDR2 YFSETQ. This CDR3 has 13 residues. V gave up 4 bases and J gave up 6 bases, with 11 bases separating them. CDR3 nucleotide sequence: TGCGCCAGCAGCCTCTCCGACAGCAATGAGCAGTTCTTC. Translated: CASSLSDSNEQFF.

This chain uses TRBV19 with TRBJ2-3; 9 bases are a match to TRBD2. V lost 5 bases to trimming and J lost 3 bases; unmatched junction nucleotides: 15. This CDR3 is built from 18 residues. The germline gives CDR1 LNHDA, CDR2 SQIVND (reference sequence). The CDR3 DNA sequence: TGTGCCAGTAGTCTCCGGGCTGGGGCGGGAGGGACGACAGATACGCAGTATTTT. It yields the protein CASSLRAGAGGTTDTQYF.

The V gene is TRBV14, the J gene TRBJ2-2; 7 nucleotides match TRBD2. The ends lost 1 base at V and 3 bases at J; junction bases unmatched: 5. Germline CDR1 and CDR2: SGHDN and FVKESK. This CDR3 region has 16 residues. CDR3 in DNA: TGTGCCAGCAGCCAAGGGGCTAGCGGACACACCGGGGAGCTGTTTTTT. This encodes CASSQGASGHTGELFF. Full variable domain (rest looked up from reference TRBV14 and TRBJ2-2): EAGVTQFPSHSVIEKGQTVTLRCDPISGHDNLYWYRRVMGKEIKFLLHFVKESKQDESGMPNNRFLAERTGGTYSTLKVQPAELEDSGVYFCASSQGASGHTGELFFGEGSRLTVL.

This chain uses TRBV29-1 with TRBJ1-2; D gene ambiguous. Trimming took off 4 bases at V and 2 bases at J, with 5 bases between the two ends. The CDR3 length is 11 residues. Germline values: CDR1 SQVTM, CDR2 ANQGSEA. The chain's CDR3 is CSVAENYGYTF. For the CDR3, the DNA is TGCAGCGTTGCCGAAAACTATGGCTACACCTTC. Combining the CDR3 with reference TRBV29-1 and TRBJ1-2 gives the whole variable domain SAVISQKPSRDICQRGTSLTIQCQVDSQVTMMFWYRQQPGQSLTLIATANQGSEATYESGFVIDKFPISRPNLTFSTLTVSNMSPEDSSIYLCSVAENYGYTFGSGTRLTVV.

This sequence joins TRBV10-3 and TRBJ2-3; 8 nucleotides agree with TRBD2. With 2 bases clipped from V and 5 bases from J, the junction kept 6 bases outside the gene matches. Germline CDR1 ENHRY, CDR2 SYGVKD. The CDR3 sequence is 15 residues long. The DNA of the CDR3 is TGTGCCATCAGTGAGCGGGCGGGAGGCGTAGATACGCAGTATTTT. Its translation is CAISERAGGVDTQYF.

The chain links TRBV15 to TRBJ2-1, with D perhaps assigned TRBD1 or TRBD2 (5 bases each). The CDR3 has 15 amino acids. Germline-derived CDR1 and CDR2 are LNHNV and YYDKDF (reference sequence). V was shortened by 1 base and J by 0 bases, with 7 bases between the two germline ends. CDR3 in DNA: TGTGCCACCAGCAGAGGGGGGAGCTCCTACAATGAGCAGTTCTTC. It codes for CATSRGGSSYNEQFF.

The rearrangement joins TRBV7-2 to TRBJ2-7, with TRBD2 matching 8 bases. Per the germline V gene, CDR1 is SGHTA and CDR2 is FQGNSA. V lost 3 bases, J lost 3 bases, and 10 bases stayed unmatched. The CDR3 totals 16 residues. The CDR3 is CASSLMASGLVYEQYF. Written as DNA, the CDR3 is TGTGCCAGCAGCTTGATGGCTAGCGGGCTCGTCTACGAGCAGTACTTC.

The rearrangement uses TRBV6-1 and TRBJ1-2; D is unclear. Between the trimmed V and J ends, which lost 6 bases and 8 bases, there was a span of 16 bases. The CDR3 runs to 13 residues. Germline V gene data show CDR1 as MNHNS and CDR2 as SASEGT. As DNA, the CDR3 is TGTGCCAGCAGGGCGGACTCATTGAGGGGCTACACCTTC. Residues: CASRADSLRGYTF.

The chain joins TRBV19 to TRBJ1-1, with D possibly being TRBD1 (5 bases). The germline V gene encodes CDR1 LNHDA and CDR2 SQIVND (reference sequence). V was pared by 5 bases and J by 1 base, with 8 bases between. The length of the CDR3 is 13 residues. The CDR3 DNA sequence: TGTGCCAGTAGTGCGACAGAGAACACTGAAGCTTTCTTT. Translating it yields CASSATENTEAFF.

J is TRBJ2-1 and V is TRBV6-1; D is unresolved. CDR3 length equals 13 residues. CDR1 and CDR2 (germline): MNHNS, SASEGT. Between the trimmed V and J ends, which lost 8 bases and 8 bases, there was a span of 16 bases. The CDR3 sequence is CASCLEVVHEQFF. Here the CDR3 DNA reads TGTGCCAGCTGCCTGGAAGTAGTCCATGAGCAGTTCTTC.

This sequence joins TRBV21-1 and TRBJ2-1; the table calls TRBD2, which could not be checked here. TRBV21-1 is an annotated pseudogene. The CDR3 has 18 amino acids. CDR3: CASSRFQSGRPTQGEQFF. CDR3 nucleotides: TGTGCCAGCAGCAGATTCCAAAGCGGGAGACCAACTCAGGGTGAGCAGTTCTTC.

This clone has only one observation. V usage is TRBV7-6 and J usage is TRBJ2-3; 8 bases match TRBD2. Trimming cost V 4 bases and J 4 bases; bases outside gene matches: 13. The CDR3 is 17 amino acids. The V gene's germline CDR1 is SGHVS and CDR2 FNYEAQ. CDR3 sequence (DNA): TGTGCCAGCAGCTCGGCCGCCTTAGCGGGATGGGCAGATACGCAGTATTTT. It is translated as CASSSAALAGWADTQYF.

The rearrangement links TRBV2 to TRBJ2-1; no reliable D call. The germline CDR1 and CDR2 sequences are SNHLY and FYNNEI. The CDR3 covers 13 residues. Trimming took off 6 bases at V and 3 bases at J, with 9 bases between the two ends. CDR3 in amino acids: CASRVNLYNEQFF. CDR3 in DNA: TGTGCCAGCAGGGTGAATCTCTACAATGAGCAGTTCTTC. Full variable domain (rest looked up from reference TRBV2 and TRBJ2-1): EPEVTQTPSHQVTQMGQEVILRCVPISNHLYFYWYRQILGQKVEFLVSFYNNEISEKSEIFDDQFSVERPDGSNFTLKIRSTKLEDSAMYFCASRVNLYNEQFFGPGTRLTVL.

J is TRBJ2-5 and V is TRBV30; 8 bases agree with TRBD2. This CDR3 region has 14 residues. Germline CDR1 and CDR2: GTSNPN and SVGIG (reference sequence). V lost 4 bases and J lost 1; bases outside the gene matches: 5. In nucleotides, the CDR3 is TGTGCCTGGACTGTAAGCGGGAGCCAAGAGACCCAGTACTTC. Its protein product is CAWTVSGSQETQYF.

Here the CDR3 DNA reads TGTGCCAGCAGCCCCTACGGGGGCGGTAATTCACCCCTCCACTTT. Translating gives CASSPYGGGNSPLHF. The chain uses TRBV7-6 and TRBJ1-6; the D gene is possibly TRBD1 (6 bases). Trimming shortened V by 5 bases and J by 6 bases, and 14 bases separated the two germline ends. Germline lookup yields CDR1 SGHVS and CDR2 FNYEAQ. The CDR3 contains 15 residues.

This rearrangement joins TRBV6-5 to TRBJ2-7, with D unresolved. The CDR3 contains 13 residues. V lost 5 bases, J lost 3 bases, and 11 bases lay in between. CDR1 is MNHEY and CDR2 is SVGAGI in the germline V gene. In DNA, the CDR3 is TGTGCCAGCAGTGAGGTTAGCCGCTACGAGCAGTACTTC. Translated, it gives CASSEVSRYEQYF.

The chain links TRBV19 to TRBJ2-2, with D possibly being TRBD1 (6 bases). The CDR3 is made up of 14 amino acids. Per the germline V gene, CDR1 is LNHDA and CDR2 is SQIVND (reference sequence). V was shortened by 6 bases and J by 3 bases, with 11 bases between the two germline ends. The CDR3 sequence: CASRGRGYTGELFF. The CDR3, as DNA: TGTGCCAGTAGAGGCAGGGGCTACACCGGGGAGCTGTTTTTT.

J is TRBJ2-7 and V is TRBV6-5; D unclear. In germline, CDR1 is MNHEY, CDR2 SVGAGI. The CDR3 extends over 11 amino acids. V lost 6 bases to trimming and J lost 2 bases, with 5 bases between them. CDR3 sequence reads: CASSQTYEQYF. CDR3 coding DNA: TGTGCCAGCAGCCAAACCTACGAGCAGTACTTC.

J is TRBJ2-3 and V is TRBV10-2; 11 bases are shared with TRBD2. Germline V gene data show CDR1 as WSHSY and CDR2 as SAAADI. The junction had 10 bases not matched to a gene; V was cut back by 6 bases and J by 5 bases. CDR3 length: 16 residues. CDR3 region: CASRALAGGGGDTQYF. The CDR3 DNA reads as TGCGCCAGCAGAGCTCTAGCGGGAGGAGGTGGAGATACGCAGTATTTT.

The chain has TRBV12-5 and TRBJ2-2; the match to TRBD2 covers 9 bases. The germline V gene encodes CDR1 LGHNT and CDR2 FRNRAP. The CDR3 runs to 19 residues. The V segment lost 4 bases and the J segment 4 bases; nucleotides outside the gene matches: 16. CDR3 in amino acids: CASGSSLIGGRAFTGELFF. The CDR3 nucleotides read TGTGCTAGTGGTTCATCCCTTATCGGCGGGAGGGCCTTCACCGGGGAGCTGTTTTTT.

This clone was found a few times. The chain recombines TRBV29-1 with TRBJ2-7; no reliable D call. V was trimmed by 5 bases and J by 4 bases, leaving 6 bases between them. The germline V gene has CDR1 SQVTM and CDR2 ANQGSEA. The CDR3 has 10 residues. The CDR3 nucleotides read TGCAGCGTTTTGGAATACGAGCAGTACTTC. Translating it yields CSVLEYEQYF.